This T cell receptor beta chain was recovered during a study of T cells after yellow fever vaccination. Turning to the study itself: The authors prepared low-cell-number fractions using SMART-Seq v4 Ultra Low Input. Study-wide points: Faster peaking, at day 5 versus 15, marked a secondary response that was weaker. Once the booster was given, most primary-vaccination clones reappeared, at approximately 97% for CD4 and approximately 88% for CD8.

V lost 2 bases and J lost 3; bases outside the gene matches: 5. This CDR3 comprises 15 residues. For TCR, cDNA came from 5'RACE template switching, which added a universal primer site and UMIs. Each CDR3 protein is one row after TCRdb ran MiXCR on the 5' RACE reads. The sample contains 200,000 or so distinct CDR3 sequences, less than 7.5% of which appear only once. This clonotype was observed a handful of times. Its cognate antigen is unknown. The sample was CD4+ T cells sorted from PBMCs, taken on the day of the yellow fever booster vaccination. The TCR originated in a man aged 30-40 years who received the YFV17D yellow fever vaccine. The rearrangement joins TRBV23-1 to TRBJ2-7; 9 nucleotides agree with TRBD1. TRBV23-1 is treated as an ORF (open reading frame) with a function not yet certain. CDR3 residues: CASSQANRGRYEQYF. The CDR3 nucleotides are TGCGCCAGCAGTCAAGCTAACAGGGGGCGCTACGAGCAGTACTTC.